A single sample is the source of the 25 T cell receptor beta chains below, sequenced in a study of T-cell memory formation after mild COVID-19 (dated by TCRdb to the early 2020s). The library was generated by 5' RACE. The instrument given in TCRdb is Illumina NovaSeq 6000. The raw public reads went through TCRdb reprocessing: fastp at Q25, MiXCR clone calling, in-frame beta chains kept. CDR3 protein duplicates are merged, each entry listing the most common genes and DNA. The sample records almost 350,000 distinct CDR3 sequences, 20% to 25% of which are singletons. The ten largest clones add up to around 23% of the sample. The sequenced material came from PBMCs or a T cell subset sorted from them (not recorded which). These receptors all come from a man younger than 30 who had mild COVID-19 (a few samples of this study predate the infection). The sample titles of this study are shuffled in the database, so cell type and time point are left out; the donor was told from shared clones.

This chain connects TRBV4-3 to TRBJ2-3, with 12 positions matching TRBD2. Germline V gene data show CDR1 as LGHNA and CDR2 as YSLEER. CDR3 length: 16 residues. Germline trimming cut 5 bases from V and 2 bases from J; bases unmatched to any gene: 5. The CDR3 bases are TGCGCCAGCAGCGGAGCTAGCGGGGGGGCCACAGATACGCAGTATTTT. Its protein product is CASSGASGGATDTQYF.

At least ten counts were recorded for this clonotype. V usage is TRBV7-6 and J usage is TRBJ2-5; D is perhaps TRBD1 or TRBD2 (5 bases each). Trimming pared 5 bases from V and 5 bases from J, leaving 12 bases between. The CDR3 length is 13 residues. Germline CDR1 and CDR2: SGHVS and FNYEAQ. The CDR3 DNA reads TGTGCCAGCAGCCGTCGGGACGGGGAGACCCAGTACTTC. The encoded protein is CASSRRDGETQYF. Supplemented by reference TRBV7-6 and TRBJ2-5, the full variable domain reads GAGVSQSPRYKVTKRGQDVALRCDPISGHVSLYWYRQALGQGPEFLTYFNYEAQQDKSGLPNDRFSAERPEGSISTLTIQRTEQRDSAMYRCASSRRDGETQYFGPGTRLLVL.

This clonotype was detected ten times or more. This sequence joins TRBV4-2 and TRBJ2-2, with 11 bases fitting TRBD2. Germline CDR1 LGHNA, CDR2 YNFKEQ. The CDR3 loop spans 16 amino acids. The ends lost 4 bases at V and 5 bases at J; junction bases unmatched: 6. This CDR3 is CASSPSGGPGTGELFF. The CDR3 bases are TGTGCCAGCAGCCCTAGCGGGGGGCCAGGGACCGGGGAGCTGTTTTTT.

There are a few counts of this clonotype. This chain joins TRBV5-6 and TRBJ2-1, with D possibly being TRBD2 (5 bases). Germline V gene lookup returns CDR1 SGHDT and CDR2 YYEEEE. The germline V and J ends were trimmed by 3 bases and 5 bases, with 18 bases remaining between them. CDR3 size: 16 residues. CDR3 nucleotide sequence: TGTGCCAGCAGCTATATTAGCGCTACGGGCGACAATGAGCAGTTCTTC. This gives the protein CASSYISATGDNEQFF.

In its sample, this clonotype was seen a few times. CDR3 in DNA: TGCAGCGTTGAAGGAAGGGGGACCGAGCAGTACTTC. Translating gives CSVEGRGTEQYF. The J gene is TRBJ2-7, the V gene TRBV29-1, with D possibly matching TRBD1 (6 bases). This CDR3 is 12 amino acids long. V lost 1 base and J lost 6, with 10 bases in between. In germline, CDR1 is SQVTM, CDR2 ANQGSEA.

This clonotype appeared a few times. V and J are TRBV20-1 and TRBJ2-3; 7 bases align to TRBD1. CDR1 is DFQATT and CDR2 is SNEGSKA in the germline V gene (reference sequence). The CDR3 is 15 residues long. V lost 2 bases, J lost 1 base, and 6 bases stayed unmatched. This CDR3 is CSARRQGRGTDTQYF. CDR3 DNA sequence: TGCAGTGCTAGACGACAGGGCCGGGGCACAGATACGCAGTATTTT.

The chain recombines TRBV5-5 with TRBJ2-5; 7 bases line up with TRBD1. CDR3 length: 12 residues. The trim removed 4 bases at V and 7 bases at J, leaving 4 bases unmatched. Germline loops: CDR1 SGHKS, CDR2 YYEKEE (reference sequence). The CDR3 sequence is CASSRGLATQYF. The CDR3 DNA is TGTGCCAGCAGCAGGGGGCTAGCGACCCAGTACTTC.

V and J are TRBV7-6 and TRBJ1-5; 9 bases line up with TRBD1. Germline V gene data show CDR1 as SGHVS and CDR2 as FNYEAQ. Trimming removed 5 bases from V and 3 bases from J; junction bases left unmatched: 11. This CDR3 contains 17 residues. CDR3 protein: CASSPRQGGWVNQPQHF. The CDR3 DNA reads TGTGCCAGCAGCCCCCGACAGGGGGGTTGGGTCAATCAGCCCCAGCATTTT.

V is TRBV20-1 and J is TRBJ2-3; 9 nucleotides match TRBD1. From germline, CDR1 is DFQATT and CDR2 SNEGSKA (reference sequence). The length of the CDR3 is 13 residues. Germline trimming cut 6 bases from V and 9 bases from J; bases unmatched to any gene: 10. Here the CDR3 reads CSARDRAFGTQYF. For the CDR3, the DNA is TGCAGTGCACGGGACAGGGCTTTCGGGACGCAGTATTTT.

The chain recombines TRBV6-6 with TRBJ2-1; no clear D gene. With 6 bases removed from V and 7 bases from J, the gap between germline ends came to 7 bases. The CDR3 spans 11 residues. Germline V CDR1 and CDR2: MNHNY, SVGAGI (reference sequence). Written as DNA, the CDR3 is TGTGCCAGCAGAACCCTTAATGAGCAGTTCTTC. This codes for CASRTLNEQFF.

Only a few counts were recorded for this clonotype. V gene TRBV12-3 or TRBV12-4 combines with J gene TRBJ1-6; tentative D call: TRBD1 (5 bases). V lost 4 bases, J lost 8 bases, and 9 bases lay in between. The CDR3 is 13 residues long. The CDR3 DNA follows: TGTGCCAGCAGTTCCGGGGCTGATTCACCCCTCCACTTT. This gives the protein CASSSGADSPLHF.

In its sample, this clonotype was seen many times. The rearrangement uses TRBV6-5 and TRBJ1-2; the D is unclear. CDR3 length: 16 residues. The V gene's germline CDR1 is MNHEY and CDR2 SVGAGI. Trimming took 3 bases from V and 7 from J, leaving 21 bases between them. The CDR3, as DNA: TGTGCCAGCAGTTATAGCCCTGACCCCAAAAAAAGTGGCTACACCTTC. It is translated as CASSYSPDPKKSGYTF.

This clonotype appeared a few times. This sequence joins TRBV10-3 and TRBJ2-7; 15 bases align to TRBD2. Trimming took 6 bases from V and 2 from J; bases not matched to a gene: 8. The CDR3 contains 17 residues. From germline, CDR1 is ENHRY and CDR2 SYGVKD. DNA for the CDR3: TGTGCCATCAGGCGCGGACTAGCGGGGGGGCGTCCCTACGAGCAGTACTTC. It specifies CAIRRGLAGGRPYEQYF.

Comments on this clonotype: An end of the junction does not agree with germline; a read error may underlie this. J is TRBJ1-6 and V is TRBV15; unclear D gene. The germline CDR1 and CDR2 sequences are LNHNV and YYDKDF (reference sequence). The CDR3 sequence is 12 residues long. The CDR3 nucleotides are TGTGCCACCAGCAGAGAAAATTCACCCATCCACTTT. As protein: CATSRENSPIHF.

In this sample, this clonotype turned up once. The chain is built from TRBV29-1 and TRBJ1-2; no reliable D call. Per the germline V gene, CDR1 is SQVTM and CDR2 is ANQGSEA. V dropped 4 bases and J dropped 2 bases, with 8 bases sitting between them. The CDR3 sequence is 12 residues long. CDR3 protein: CSVVKGNYGYTF. The CDR3, as DNA: TGCAGCGTTGTTAAAGGGAACTATGGCTACACCTTC.

V usage is TRBV12-3 or TRBV12-4 and J usage is TRBJ1-1; D call uncertain. Trimming removed 6 bases at V and 0 bases at J, with 11 bases between. This CDR3 region has 14 residues. The CDR3 protein is CASSQPGMNTEAFF. In DNA, the CDR3 is TGTGCCAGCAGCCAGCCAGGTATGAACACTGAAGCTTTCTTT.

This clonotype was counted between two and nine times. The DNA of the CDR3 is TGTGCCAGCAGCTTAGAGCGGGGAAATACGCAGTATTTT. This encodes CASSLERGNTQYF. V usage is TRBV7-2 and J usage is TRBJ2-3, with 7 nucleotides matching TRBD2. After removal of 1 base from V and 7 bases from J, the junction contained 2 bases not matched to a gene. This CDR3 is built from 13 residues. Germline V gene lookup returns CDR1 SGHTA and CDR2 FQGNSA.

This rearrangement joins TRBV7-9 to TRBJ2-7; 11 bases line up with TRBD2. V dropped 7 bases and J dropped 1; count of bases not matched to a gene: 6. The CDR3 has 15 residues. CDR1 is SEHNR, CDR2 FQNEAQ, per germline (reference sequence). The CDR3 DNA follows: TGTGCCAGCACATTTAGCGGGGGGGATTCCTACGAGCAGTACTTC. Its translation is CASTFSGGDSYEQYF.

This clonotype has just a few counts. The chain links TRBV4-1 to TRBJ1-4; D remains unclear. There are 15 residues in the CDR3. Trimming stripped 8 bases from V and 0 bases from J, with 13 bases between. The germline CDR1 and CDR2 sequences are MGHRA and YSYEKL. The CDR3 here is CASADAGSTNEKLFF. CDR3 nucleotide sequence: TGCGCCAGCGCGGACGCGGGATCAACTAATGAAAAACTGTTTTTT.

This clonotype was counted between two and nine times. The CDR3 sequence: CASSPISGGPPDTQYF. Written as DNA, the CDR3 is TGTGCCAGCAGCCCAATTAGCGGGGGGCCCCCCGATACGCAGTATTTT. V and J are TRBV7-2 and TRBJ2-3, with 10 bases fitting TRBD2. This CDR3 has 16 residues. Trimming took 5 bases from V and 6 from J; bases not matched to a gene: 11. CDR1 and CDR2 from the germline V gene are SGHTA and FQGNSA.

This chain connects TRBV15 to TRBJ1-1, with a possible D match to TRBD1 (6 bases). The V and J ends lost 6 bases and 1 base respectively, with 12 bases between them. Germline loops: CDR1 LNHNV, CDR2 YYDKDF (reference sequence). The CDR3 is made up of 14 amino acids. CDR3 loop: CATSFDRKNTEAFF. DNA for the CDR3: TGTGCCACCAGTTTTGACAGGAAGAACACTGAAGCTTTCTTT.

In this sample, this clonotype turned up a few times. This sequence joins TRBV7-8 and TRBJ2-1; 8 bases align to TRBD2. The CDR3 covers 17 residues. V lost 4 bases to trimming and J lost 4 bases; unmatched junction nucleotides: 12. Germline CDR1 reads SGHVS; CDR2 reads FQNEAQ. The CDR3 protein is CASSSDGSGALYNEQFF. The DNA for the CDR3 is TGTGCCAGCAGCTCAGATGGTAGCGGGGCCTTGTACAATGAGCAGTTCTTC.

V and J are TRBV10-1 and TRBJ2-7; the D is unclear. The germline V and J ends were trimmed by 3 bases and 4 bases, with 7 bases remaining between them. The CDR3 is 12 residues long. CDR1 is WNHNN and CDR2 is SYGVQD in the germline V gene (reference sequence). The CDR3 loop is CASSETLYEQYF. CDR3 bases: TGCGCCAGCAGTGAAACGCTGTACGAGCAGTACTTC.

The V gene is TRBV5-1, the J gene TRBJ2-7; D is possibly TRBD1 (6 bases). Germline V gives CDR1 SGHRS, CDR2 YFSETQ. The CDR3 sequence is 15 residues long. Deletions cut 0 bases from V and 0 bases from J, with 10 bases between. The CDR3 DNA reads as TGCGCCAGCAGCTTGGGCAGGGGCTCCTCCTACGAGCAGTACTTC. As protein: CASSLGRGSSYEQYF.

This clonotype was detected a few times. The chain carries TRBV18 and TRBJ2-1; D remains unclear. The CDR3 has 12 amino acids. V was pared by 1 base and J by 7 bases, with 5 bases between. Germline V lookup: CDR1 KGHSH, CDR2 LQKENI. CDR3 sequence: CASSPLGNEQFF. DNA for the CDR3: TGTGCCAGCTCACCACTGGGTAATGAGCAGTTCTTC.